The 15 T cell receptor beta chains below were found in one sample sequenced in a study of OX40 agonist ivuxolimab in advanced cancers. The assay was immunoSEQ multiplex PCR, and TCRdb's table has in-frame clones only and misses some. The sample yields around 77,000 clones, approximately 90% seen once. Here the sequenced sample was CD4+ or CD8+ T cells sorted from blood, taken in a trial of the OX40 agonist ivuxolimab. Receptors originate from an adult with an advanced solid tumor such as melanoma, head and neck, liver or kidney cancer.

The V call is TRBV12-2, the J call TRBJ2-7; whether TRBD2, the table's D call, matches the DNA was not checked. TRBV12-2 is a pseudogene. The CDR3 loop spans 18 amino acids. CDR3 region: CASRLGRNLCGRRDEQYF. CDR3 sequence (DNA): TGTGCAAGTCGCTTAGGGAGAAATCTTTGCGGGAGGCGGGACGAGCAGTACTTC.

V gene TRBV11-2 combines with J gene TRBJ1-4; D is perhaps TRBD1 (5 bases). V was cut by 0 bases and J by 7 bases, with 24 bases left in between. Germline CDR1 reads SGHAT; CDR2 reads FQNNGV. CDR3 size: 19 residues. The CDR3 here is CASSLEGDPWGSDFEKLFF. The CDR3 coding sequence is TGTGCCAGCAGCTTAGAGGGCGACCCATGGGGGTCGGATTTTGAAAAACTGTTTTTT.

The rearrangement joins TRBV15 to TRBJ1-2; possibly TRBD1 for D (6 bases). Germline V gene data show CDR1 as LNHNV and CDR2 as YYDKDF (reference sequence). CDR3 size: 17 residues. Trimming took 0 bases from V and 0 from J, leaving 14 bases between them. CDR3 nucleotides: TGTGCCACCAGCAGAGATCTCCAGGGGATGGCTAACTATGGCTACACCTTC. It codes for CATSRDLQGMANYGYTF.

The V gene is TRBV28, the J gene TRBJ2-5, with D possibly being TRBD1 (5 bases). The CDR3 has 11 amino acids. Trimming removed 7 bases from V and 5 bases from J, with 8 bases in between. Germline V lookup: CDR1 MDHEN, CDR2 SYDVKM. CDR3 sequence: CASKGFETQYF. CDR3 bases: TGTGCCAGCAAGGGGTTTGAGACCCAGTACTTC.

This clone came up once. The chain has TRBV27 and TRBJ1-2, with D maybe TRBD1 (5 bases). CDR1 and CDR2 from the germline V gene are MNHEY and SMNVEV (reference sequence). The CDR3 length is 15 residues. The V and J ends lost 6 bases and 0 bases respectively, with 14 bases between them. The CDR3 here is CASRRMTDTNYGYTF. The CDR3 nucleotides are TGTGCCAGCAGGAGGATGACAGACACTAACTATGGCTACACCTTC.

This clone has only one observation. CDR3: CASSPRSQETQYF. In DNA, the CDR3 is TGTGCCAGCTCACCAAGGTCTCAAGAGACCCAGTACTTC. This chain links TRBV18 with TRBJ2-5; D uncertain. The CDR3 extends over 13 amino acids. CDR1 is KGHSH, CDR2 LQKENI, per germline. Trimming cost V 2 bases and J 2 bases, with 6 bases left between them.

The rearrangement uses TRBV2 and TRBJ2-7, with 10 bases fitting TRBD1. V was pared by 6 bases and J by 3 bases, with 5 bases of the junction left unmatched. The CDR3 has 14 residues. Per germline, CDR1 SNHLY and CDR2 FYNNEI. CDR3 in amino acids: CASSRDRGFYEQYF. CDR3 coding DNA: TGTGCCAGCAGCCGGGACAGGGGATTCTACGAGCAGTACTTC.

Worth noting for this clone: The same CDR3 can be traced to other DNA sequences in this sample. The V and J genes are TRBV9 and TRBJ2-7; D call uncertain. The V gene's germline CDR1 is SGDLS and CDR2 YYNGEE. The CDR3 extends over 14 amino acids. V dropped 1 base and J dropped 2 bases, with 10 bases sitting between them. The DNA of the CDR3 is TGTGCCAGCAGCGTAAACGGCGGTACCTACGAGCAGTACTTC. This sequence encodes CASSVNGGTYEQYF.

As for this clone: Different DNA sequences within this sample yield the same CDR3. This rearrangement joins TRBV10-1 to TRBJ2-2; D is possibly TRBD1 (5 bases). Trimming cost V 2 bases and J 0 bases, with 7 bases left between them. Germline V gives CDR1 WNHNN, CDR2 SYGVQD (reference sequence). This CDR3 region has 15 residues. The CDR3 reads CASSEARANTGELFF. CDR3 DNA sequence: TGCGCCAGCAGTGAGGCCAGGGCGAACACCGGGGAGCTGTTTTTT.

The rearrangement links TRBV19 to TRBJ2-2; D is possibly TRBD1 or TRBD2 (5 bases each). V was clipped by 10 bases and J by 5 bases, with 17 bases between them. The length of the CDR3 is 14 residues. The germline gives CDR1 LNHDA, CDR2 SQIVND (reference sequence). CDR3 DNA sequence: TGTGCCACATCAGAGGGGCTACGGACCGGGGAGCTGTTTTTT. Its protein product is CATSEGLRTGELFF.

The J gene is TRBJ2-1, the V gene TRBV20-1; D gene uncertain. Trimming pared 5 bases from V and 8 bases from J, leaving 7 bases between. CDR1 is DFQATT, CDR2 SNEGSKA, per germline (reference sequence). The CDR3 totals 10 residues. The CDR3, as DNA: TGCAGTGCTGTAGCTTATGAGCAGTTCTTC. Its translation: CSAVAYEQFF.

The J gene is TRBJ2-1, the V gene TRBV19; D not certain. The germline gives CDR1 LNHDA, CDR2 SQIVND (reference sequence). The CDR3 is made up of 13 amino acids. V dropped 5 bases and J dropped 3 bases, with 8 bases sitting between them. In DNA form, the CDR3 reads TGTGCCAGTAGTTCGGGTAACTACAATGAGCAGTTCTTC. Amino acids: CASSSGNYNEQFF.

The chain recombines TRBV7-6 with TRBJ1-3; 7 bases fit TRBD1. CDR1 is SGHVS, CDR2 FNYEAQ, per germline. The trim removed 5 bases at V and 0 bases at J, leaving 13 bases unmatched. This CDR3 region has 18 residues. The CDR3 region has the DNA TGTGCCAGCAGCCCGCGGAATCAGGGGGGCGGCTCTGGAAACACCATATATTTT. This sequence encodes CASSPRNQGGGSGNTIYF.

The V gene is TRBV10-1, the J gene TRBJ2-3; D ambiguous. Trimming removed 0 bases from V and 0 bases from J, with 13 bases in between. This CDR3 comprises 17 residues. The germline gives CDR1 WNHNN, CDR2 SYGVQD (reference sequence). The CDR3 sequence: CASSESISLESTDTQYF. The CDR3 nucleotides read TGCGCCAGCAGTGAGTCGATTAGTTTAGAGAGCACAGATACGCAGTATTTT.

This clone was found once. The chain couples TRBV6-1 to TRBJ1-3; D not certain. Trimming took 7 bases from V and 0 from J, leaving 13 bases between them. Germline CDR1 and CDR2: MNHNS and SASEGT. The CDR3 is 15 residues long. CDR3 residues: CASTLPGSSGNTIYF. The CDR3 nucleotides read TGTGCCAGCACCCTGCCGGGATCCTCTGGAAACACCATATATTTT.